The 29 T cell receptor beta chains presented below share a single source sample, sequenced in a study of CD4+ T cells in melanoma. Some clones are missing from TCRdb's copy, which holds only in-frame ones; the method was immunoSEQ multiplex PCR. The sample has some 110,000 clones, about 90% seen once. The sequenced material came from peripheral blood. The source is a human donor with melanoma.

CDR3 nucleotides: TGTGCCAGTAGTTCGGGACAGGGGTACCAACACACAGATACGCAGTATTTT. It encodes CASSSGQGYQHTDTQYF. The chain links TRBV19 to TRBJ2-3; 10 positions agree with TRBD1. V shed 5 bases and J 2 bases; nucleotides not matched to a gene: 10. Germline loops: CDR1 LNHDA, CDR2 SQIVND (reference sequence). The CDR3 has 17 amino acids.

The chain employs TRBV6-6 and TRBJ2-7; 9 nucleotides agree with TRBD1. J was trimmed by 7 bases and V by 2 bases; bases with no gene match: 6. Per the germline V gene, CDR1 is MNHNY and CDR2 is SVGAGI (reference sequence). CDR3 length: 14 amino acids. The CDR3 region is CASSYRDRVSEQYF. CDR3 bases: TGTGCCAGCAGTTACAGGGACAGGGTGAGTGAGCAGTACTTC.

There are a few counts of this clone. The J gene is TRBJ2-7, the V gene TRBV7-6; D unclear. Per germline, CDR1 SGHVS and CDR2 FNYEAQ. The CDR3 has 15 amino acids. V was cut by 4 bases and J by 0 bases, with 13 bases left in between. CDR3 coding DNA: TGTGCCAGCAGCTCCAATTTCGGTAGCTCCTACGAGCAGTACTTC. Its translation: CASSSNFGSSYEQYF.

The V gene is TRBV5-1, the J gene TRBJ2-2, with D perhaps matching TRBD2 (6 bases). V was pared by 0 bases and J by 7 bases, with 10 bases between. Looked up from germline, CDR1 is SGHRS and CDR2 is YFSETQ. This CDR3 has 14 amino acids. The CDR3: CASSLVLAGGELFF. The CDR3 bases are TGCGCCAGCAGCTTGGTACTAGCCGGCGGGGAGCTGTTTTTT.

The rearrangement links TRBV4-3 to TRBJ2-1, with TRBD2 matching 9 bases. The CDR3 totals 14 residues. Germline CDR1 LGHNA, CDR2 YSLEER. V was pared by 11 bases and J by 10 bases, with 15 bases of the junction left unmatched. The CDR3, as DNA: TGCGCCTCCCCCCTGAGTGGTAGCGGGGGAGAGCAGTTCTTC. It is translated as CASPLSGSGGEQFF.

This chain joins TRBV5-1 and TRBJ2-1; 8 positions agree with TRBD2. V trimming: 2 bases; J trimming: 9 bases; junction bases outside the gene matches: 13. The CDR3 consists of 16 residues. Per the germline V gene, CDR1 is SGHRS and CDR2 is YFSETQ. CDR3 nucleotides: TGCGCCAGCAGCTTCCAGGCGGGAGGTGGGAGGGGTGAGCAGTTCTTC. It specifies CASSFQAGGGRGEQFF.

This clone was seen once. The chain carries TRBV19 and TRBJ1-2; D is uncertain. Germline V CDR1 and CDR2: LNHDA, SQIVND (reference sequence). V lost 5 bases and J lost 4, with 14 bases in between. The CDR3 runs to 14 residues. In DNA form, the CDR3 reads TGTGCCAGTAGTCTTCGGACGGCGGGCTATGGCTACACCTTC. Protein product: CASSLRTAGYGYTF.

This clone was recorded once. The rearrangement uses TRBV7-9 and TRBJ1-5, with D maybe TRBD1 (5 bases). Germline V CDR1 and CDR2: SEHNR, FQNEAQ (reference sequence). V lost 5 bases to trimming and J lost 3 bases, with 14 bases between them. The CDR3 totals 15 residues. The CDR3 here is CASSPRGDANQPQHF. CDR3 nucleotides: TGTGCCAGCAGCCCGCGGGGGGACGCCAATCAGCCCCAGCATTTT.

The J gene is TRBJ2-7, the V gene TRBV4-1; 11 nucleotides match TRBD2. The CDR3 is 15 amino acids. Trimming removed 4 bases from V and 3 bases from J; junction bases left unmatched: 5. Germline values: CDR1 MGHRA, CDR2 YSYEKL. The CDR3 protein is CASSPTSGGNYEQYF. CDR3 nucleotides: TGCGCCAGCAGCCCAACTAGCGGGGGCAACTACGAGCAGTACTTC.

The table lists this clone with a count of one. The chain uses TRBV29-1 and TRBJ2-1; D ambiguous. V lost 3 bases to trimming and J lost 0 bases, with 3 bases between them. The CDR3 loop spans 12 amino acids. CDR1 SQVTM and CDR2 ANQGSEA come from the germline V gene. The CDR3 sequence is CSVDASYNEQFF. For the CDR3, the DNA is TGCAGCGTTGACGCCTCCTACAATGAGCAGTTCTTC.

The chain uses TRBV27 and TRBJ2-3; 12 positions match TRBD2. Unmatched junction bases numbered 3, after V lost 5 bases and J lost 0 bases. CDR1 MNHEY and CDR2 SMNVEV come from the germline V gene (reference sequence). This CDR3 spans 16 amino acids. CDR3 nucleotides: TGTGCCAGCAGTCTTCTAGCGGGGGGGAGCACAGATACGCAGTATTTT. Amino acid sequence: CASSLLAGGSTDTQYF.

This clone was recorded only once. The rearrangement joins TRBV4-3 to TRBJ2-7; 8 bases align to TRBD2. CDR3 length: 15 residues. J was trimmed by 1 base and V by 1 base; bases with no gene match: 3. Germline V gene data show CDR1 as LGHNA and CDR2 as YSLEER. CDR3 coding DNA: TGCGCCAGCAGCCAAGCGAGCGGGGGATCCTACGAGCAGTACTTC. Amino acid sequence: CASSQASGGSYEQYF.

This chain uses TRBV7-9 with TRBJ2-7; tentatively, D is TRBD2 (5 bases). V was pared by 5 bases and J by 2 bases, with 16 bases between. The length of the CDR3 is 15 residues. Germline assignment: CDR1 SEHNR and CDR2 FQNEAQ (reference sequence). Written as DNA, the CDR3 is TGTGCCAGCAGCCGGAGGACTCCCGGGCCCTACGAGCAGTACTTC. Protein product: CASSRRTPGPYEQYF.

This sequence joins TRBV28 and TRBJ2-7; the match to TRBD1 covers 7 bases. Trimming took 8 bases from V and 5 from J; bases not matched to a gene: 12. This CDR3 contains 14 residues. Germline V gene data show CDR1 as MDHEN and CDR2 as SYDVKM. CDR3 nucleotides: TGTGCCAGCCTGGGTCCGGGGCAGGGGGACGAGCAGTACTTC. Translating gives CASLGPGQGDEQYF.

The chain employs TRBV6-5 and TRBJ2-7; D is undetermined. Germline CDR1 is MNHEY and CDR2 is SVGAGI. Deletions cut 0 bases from V and 2 bases from J, with 5 bases between. This CDR3 comprises 13 residues. The CDR3 loop reads CASSYSFTYEQYF. DNA for the CDR3: TGTGCCAGCAGTTACTCGTTTACCTACGAGCAGTACTTC.

V is TRBV19 and J is TRBJ2-3; 9 positions agree with TRBD2. Trimming took 6 bases from V and 3 from J; bases not matched to a gene: 22. This CDR3 is 20 amino acids long. Germline lookup yields CDR1 LNHDA and CDR2 SQIVND (reference sequence). The CDR3 loop is CASRPKTGVAGVRRTDTQYF. CDR3 coding DNA: TGTGCCAGTAGACCGAAAACGGGGGTAGCGGGAGTGCGTCGGACAGATACGCAGTATTTT.

This clone has a handful of counts. The chain employs TRBV18 and TRBJ1-2; 7 bases match TRBD1. Germline V gene data show CDR1 as KGHSH and CDR2 as LQKENI. J lost 4 bases, V lost 2 bases, and 4 bases had no gene match. This CDR3 comprises 14 residues. The CDR3 DNA is TGTGCCAGCTCACCAGGACAGGCCATCTATGGCTACACCTTC. Translation gives CASSPGQAIYGYTF. Together with reference TRBV18 and TRBJ1-2, the CDR3 gives the full variable domain: NAGVMQNPRHLVRRRGQEARLRCSPMKGHSHVYWYRQLPEEGLKFMVYLQKENIIDESGMPKERFSAEFPKEGPSILRIQQVVRGDSAAYFCASSPGQAIYGYTFGSGTRLTVV.

V gene TRBV7-3 combines with J gene TRBJ2-2; tentative D call: TRBD2 (5 bases). CDR1 and CDR2 (germline): SGHTA, FQGTGA. The CDR3 totals 13 residues. V was clipped by 5 bases and J by 7 bases, with 11 bases between them. DNA for the CDR3: TGTGCCAGCAGCCGCGGGTGGGACGGGGAGCTGTTTTTT. This codes for CASSRGWDGELFF.

In nucleotides, the CDR3 is TGTGCCAGTACCGAGGACAGGGGCTATGGCTACACCTTC. Residues: CASTEDRGYGYTF. The chain links TRBV19 to TRBJ1-2, with TRBD1 matching 9 bases. In germline, CDR1 is LNHDA, CDR2 SQIVND (reference sequence). With V trimmed by 7 bases and J by 4 bases, 4 bases remained unmatched. This CDR3 contains 13 residues.

This chain joins TRBV19 and TRBJ2-4, with 9 positions matching TRBD2. Trimming cost V 5 bases and J 6 bases; bases outside gene matches: 8. CDR1 LNHDA and CDR2 SQIVND come from the germline V gene (reference sequence). The CDR3 has 15 amino acids. The CDR3 sequence: CASSPNPGLANIQYF. In DNA form, the CDR3 reads TGTGCCAGTAGTCCAAATCCGGGACTAGCAAACATTCAGTACTTC.

A remark on this clone: In the same sample, other DNA sequences code for this CDR3. The chain joins TRBV2 to TRBJ2-5; D unclear. Germline V lookup: CDR1 SNHLY, CDR2 FYNNEI. Trimming stripped 8 bases from V and 0 bases from J, with 4 bases between. This CDR3 spans 11 amino acids. In DNA, the CDR3 is TGTGCCAGCCGGTACCAAGAGACCCAGTACTTC. Translated, it gives CASRYQETQYF.

The gene calls are TRBV6-1 and TRBJ1-2; D is possibly TRBD1 (5 bases). Trimming removed 0 bases at V and 4 bases at J, with 15 bases between. Germline assignment: CDR1 MNHNS and CDR2 SASEGT. This CDR3 is 16 amino acids long. DNA of the CDR3: TGTGCCAGCAGTGAAGCCGGGGACCCCGGGATCTATGGCTACACCTTC. It is translated as CASSEAGDPGIYGYTF.

The chain carries TRBV7-2 and TRBJ2-5; tentatively, D is TRBD1 (6 bases). Per germline, CDR1 SGHTA and CDR2 FQGNSA. This CDR3 spans 15 amino acids. V was trimmed by 4 bases and J by 2 bases, leaving 14 bases between them. The CDR3 coding sequence is TGTGCCAGCAGCTCACAGACAGGCTTTCAAGAGACCCAGTACTTC. Translation: CASSSQTGFQETQYF. The full variable domain, in which reference TRBV7-2 and TRBJ2-5 provide the parts outside the CDR3, is GAGVSQSPSNKVTEKGKDVELRCDPISGHTALYWYRQSLGQGLEFLIYFQGNSAPDKSGLPSDRFSAERTGGSVSTLTIQRTQQEDSAVYLCASSSQTGFQETQYFGPGTRLLVL.

V and J are TRBV19 and TRBJ2-7, with TRBD1 as a possible D gene (5 bases). Trimming left V 5 bases short and J 4 bases short, with 12 bases between. CDR1 and CDR2 (germline): LNHDA, SQIVND (reference sequence). The CDR3 contains 13 residues. CDR3 protein: CASSFRTGYEQYF. CDR3 nucleotide sequence: TGTGCCAGTAGTTTTCGTACAGGTTACGAGCAGTACTTC.

This clone was seen more than once but under ten times. The CDR3 DNA sequence: TGTGCCACCCTAAAGAGGACAGGGAAGATGGGCACTGAAGCTTTCTTT. It is translated as CATLKRTGKMGTEAFF. The chain carries TRBV7-9 and TRBJ1-1, with 8 bases matching TRBD1. CDR1 and CDR2 (germline): SEHNR, FQNEAQ (reference sequence). This CDR3 is built from 16 residues. The ends lost 10 bases at V and 4 bases at J; junction bases unmatched: 17.

The chain combines TRBV21-1 with TRBJ2-7; the table's D call TRBD1 went unverified against the DNA. TRBV21-1 has pseudogene status. There are 16 residues in the CDR3. The CDR3 bases are TGTGCCAGCAGCAAAGGGGCTACAGGGGGTTCCTACGAGCAGTACTTC. Its translation: CASSKGATGGSYEQYF.

The J gene is TRBJ2-3, the V gene TRBV27; D assignment may be TRBD1 or TRBD2 (5 bases each). The CDR3 has 16 amino acids. Trimming took 5 bases from V and 0 from J, leaving 15 bases between them. Germline loops: CDR1 MNHEY, CDR2 SMNVEV (reference sequence). The CDR3 spells CASSPGRNPSTDTQYF. CDR3 nucleotide sequence: TGTGCCAGCAGTCCGGGACGGAACCCTAGCACAGATACGCAGTATTTT.

The chain combines TRBV4-1 with TRBJ2-7; D is perhaps TRBD2 (5 bases). The CDR3 sequence is 15 residues long. CDR1 and CDR2 (germline): MGHRA, YSYEKL. The V gene lost 1 base and the J gene lost 3 bases, with 13 bases spanning the gap. The CDR3 region is CASSQGGSSYYEQYF. Here the CDR3 DNA reads TGCGCCAGCAGCCAAGGAGGGAGTTCTTACTACGAGCAGTACTTC.

This clone turned up a few times. The chain has TRBV25-1 and TRBJ2-7; D ambiguous. The CDR3 has 12 amino acids. Trimming took off 5 bases at V and 3 bases at J, with 8 bases between the two ends. The germline V gene encodes CDR1 MGHDK and CDR2 SYGVNS. The CDR3 DNA reads TGTGCCAGCAGTTACTACGGCTACGAGCAGTACTTC. Translating it yields CASSYYGYEQYF.